The sequence of this TCR beta chain was determined in a study of T cells in Graves' hyperthyroidism and ophthalmopathy. Overall study findings and caveats: Among clonotypes expanded in thyroid above 0.001, most were also found in blood.

On this clonotype itself: Its antigen is not identified.

Amplification yielded TCR beta CDR3 regions, with RNA transcripts as the source. A first-round RT-PCR of the TCR CDR3 used the HTBI primer set. TCRdb called the multiplex PCR reads again in MiXCR, with one record for every CDR3 protein. In the table there are hundreds of thousands of distinct CDR3 sequences, about 45% of which are singletons. V was clipped by 8 bases and J by 10 bases, with 11 bases between them. CDR1 and CDR2 (germline): SNHLY, FYNNEI. The CDR3 loop spans 11 amino acids. The receptor was isolated from an adult man with Graves' disease, either hyperthyroidism or ophthalmopathy (not recorded which). Sequenced: peripheral blood or thyroid tissue (not recorded which). The chain is built from TRBV2 and TRBJ1-4, with D unresolved. CDR3 residues: CASQGASKLFF. In DNA, the CDR3 is TGTGCCAGCCAAGGCGCATCAAAACTGTTTTTT.